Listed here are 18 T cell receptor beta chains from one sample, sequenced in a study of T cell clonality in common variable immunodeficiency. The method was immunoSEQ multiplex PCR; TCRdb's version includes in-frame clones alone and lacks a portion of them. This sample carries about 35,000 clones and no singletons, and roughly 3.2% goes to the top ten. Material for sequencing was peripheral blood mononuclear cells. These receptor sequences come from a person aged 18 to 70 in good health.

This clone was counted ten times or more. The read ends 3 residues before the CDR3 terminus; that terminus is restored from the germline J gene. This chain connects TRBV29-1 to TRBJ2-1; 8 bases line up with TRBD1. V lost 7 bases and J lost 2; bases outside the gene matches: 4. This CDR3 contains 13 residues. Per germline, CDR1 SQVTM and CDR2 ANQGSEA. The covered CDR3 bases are TGCAGCGCAAGGACAGGGACCTACAATGAG. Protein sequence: CSARTGTYNE. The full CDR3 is CSARTGTYNEQFF.

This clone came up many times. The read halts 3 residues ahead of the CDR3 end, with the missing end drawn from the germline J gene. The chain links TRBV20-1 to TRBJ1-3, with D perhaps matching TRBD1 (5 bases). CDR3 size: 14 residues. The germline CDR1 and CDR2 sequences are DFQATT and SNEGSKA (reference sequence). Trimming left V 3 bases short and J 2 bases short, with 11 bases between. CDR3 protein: CSASRGGAGNTIYF. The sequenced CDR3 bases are TGCAGTGCTAGTAGAGGAGGGGCTGGAAACACC.

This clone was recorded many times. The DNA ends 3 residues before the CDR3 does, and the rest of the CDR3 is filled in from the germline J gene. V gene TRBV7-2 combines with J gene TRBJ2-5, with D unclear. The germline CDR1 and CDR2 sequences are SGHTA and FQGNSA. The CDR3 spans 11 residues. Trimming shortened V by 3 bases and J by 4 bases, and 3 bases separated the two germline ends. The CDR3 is CASSLAETQYF. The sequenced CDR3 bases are TGTGCCAGCAGCTTGGCAGAGACC.

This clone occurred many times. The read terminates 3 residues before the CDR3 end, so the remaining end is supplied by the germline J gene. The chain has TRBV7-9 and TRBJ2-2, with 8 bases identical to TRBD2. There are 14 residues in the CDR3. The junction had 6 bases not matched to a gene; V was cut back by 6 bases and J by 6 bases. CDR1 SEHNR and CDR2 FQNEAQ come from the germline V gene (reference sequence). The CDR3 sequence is CASRPGLAAGELFF. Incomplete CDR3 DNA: TGTGCCAGCAGACCCGGACTAGCAGCCGGGGAG.

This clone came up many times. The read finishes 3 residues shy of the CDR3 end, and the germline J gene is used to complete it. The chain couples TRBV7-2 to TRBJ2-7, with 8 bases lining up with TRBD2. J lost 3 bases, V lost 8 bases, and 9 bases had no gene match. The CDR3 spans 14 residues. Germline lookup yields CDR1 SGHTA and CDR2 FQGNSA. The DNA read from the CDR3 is TGTGCCAGCGGCCTAGGCGGGGGGAACTACGAG. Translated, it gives CASGLGGGNYE. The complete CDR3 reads CASGLGGGNYEQYF.

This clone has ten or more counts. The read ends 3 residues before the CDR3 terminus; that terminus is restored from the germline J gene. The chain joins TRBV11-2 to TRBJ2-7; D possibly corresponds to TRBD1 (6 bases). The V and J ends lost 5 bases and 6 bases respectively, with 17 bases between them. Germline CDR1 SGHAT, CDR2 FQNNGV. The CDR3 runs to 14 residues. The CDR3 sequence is CASSPFTGRGEQYF. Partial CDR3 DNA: TGTGCCAGCAGCCCATTTACAGGGCGCGGCGAG. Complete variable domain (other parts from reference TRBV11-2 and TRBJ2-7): EAGVAQSPRYKIIEKRQSVAFWCNPISGHATLYWYQQILGQGPKLLIQFQNNGVVDDSQLPKDRFSAERLKGVDSTLKIQPAKLEDSAVYLCASSPFTGRGEQYFGPGTRLTVT.

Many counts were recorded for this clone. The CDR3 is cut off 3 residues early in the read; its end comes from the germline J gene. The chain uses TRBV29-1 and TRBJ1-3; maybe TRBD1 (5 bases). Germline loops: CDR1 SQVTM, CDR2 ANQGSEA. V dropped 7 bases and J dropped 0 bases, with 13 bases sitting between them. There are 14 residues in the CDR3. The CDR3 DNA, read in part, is TGCAGCGCCCTACAGGTGAGCTCTGGAAACACC. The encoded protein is CSALQVSSGNT. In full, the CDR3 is CSALQVSSGNTIYF.

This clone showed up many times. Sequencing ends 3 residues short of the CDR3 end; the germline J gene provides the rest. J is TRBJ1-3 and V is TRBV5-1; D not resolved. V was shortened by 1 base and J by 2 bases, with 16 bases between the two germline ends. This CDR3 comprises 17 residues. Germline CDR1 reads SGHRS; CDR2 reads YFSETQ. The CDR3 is CASSLRSQALTGNTIYF. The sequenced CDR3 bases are TGCGCCAGCAGCTTGAGATCCCAGGCGCTCACTGGAAACACC.

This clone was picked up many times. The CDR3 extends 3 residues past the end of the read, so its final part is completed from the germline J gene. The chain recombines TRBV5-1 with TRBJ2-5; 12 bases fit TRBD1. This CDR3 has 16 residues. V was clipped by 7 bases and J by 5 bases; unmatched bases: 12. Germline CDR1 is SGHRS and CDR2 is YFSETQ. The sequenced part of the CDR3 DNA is TGCGCCAGCTCTCTTCAATCGGGACAGGGGGCCGAGACC. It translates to CASSLQSGQGAET. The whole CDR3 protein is CASSLQSGQGAETQYF. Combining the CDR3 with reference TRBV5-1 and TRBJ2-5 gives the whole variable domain KAGVTQTPRYLIKTRGQQVTLSCSPISGHRSVSWYQQTPGQGLQFLFEYFSETQRNKGNFPGRFSGRQFSNSRSEMNVSTLELGDSALYLCASSLQSGQGAETQYFGPGTRLLVL.

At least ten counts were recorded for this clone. Incomplete CDR3 DNA: TGCAGTGCTAGGGGCTTTGGCGGGCGCACCTACGAG. Its translation: CSARGFGGRTYE. The full CDR3 reads CSARGFGGRTYEQYF. The chain couples TRBV20-1 to TRBJ2-7; a possible D gene is TRBD2 (5 bases). The read is 3 residues too short to cover the CDR3 end, so that end is filled in from the germline J gene. CDR3 length: 15 amino acids. Germline V lookup: CDR1 DFQATT, CDR2 SNEGSKA (reference sequence). Trimming took 3 bases from V and 2 from J, leaving 17 bases between them.

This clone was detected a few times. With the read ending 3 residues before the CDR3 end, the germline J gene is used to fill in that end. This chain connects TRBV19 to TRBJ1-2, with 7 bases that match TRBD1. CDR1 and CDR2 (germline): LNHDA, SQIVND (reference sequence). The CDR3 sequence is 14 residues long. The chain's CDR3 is CASNPTGWTDTYTF. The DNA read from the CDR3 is TGTGCCAGTAATCCGACAGGGTGGACAGATACC.

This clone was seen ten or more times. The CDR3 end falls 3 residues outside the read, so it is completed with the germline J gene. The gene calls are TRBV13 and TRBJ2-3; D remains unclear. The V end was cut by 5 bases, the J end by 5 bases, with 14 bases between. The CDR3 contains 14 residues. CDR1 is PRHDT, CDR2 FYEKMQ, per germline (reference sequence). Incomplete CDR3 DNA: TGTGCCAGCAGCCTACCCCCCGAGCGAGATACG. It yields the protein CASSLPPERDT. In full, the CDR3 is CASSLPPERDTQYF.

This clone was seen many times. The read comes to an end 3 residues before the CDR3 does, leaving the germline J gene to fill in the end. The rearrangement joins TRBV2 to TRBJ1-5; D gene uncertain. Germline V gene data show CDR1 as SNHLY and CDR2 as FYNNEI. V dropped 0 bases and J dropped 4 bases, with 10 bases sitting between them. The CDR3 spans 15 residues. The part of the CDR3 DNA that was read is TGTGCCAGCAGTGAAGCGCTCGCGGCTAATCAGCCC. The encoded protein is CASSEALAANQP. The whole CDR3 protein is CASSEALAANQPQHF.

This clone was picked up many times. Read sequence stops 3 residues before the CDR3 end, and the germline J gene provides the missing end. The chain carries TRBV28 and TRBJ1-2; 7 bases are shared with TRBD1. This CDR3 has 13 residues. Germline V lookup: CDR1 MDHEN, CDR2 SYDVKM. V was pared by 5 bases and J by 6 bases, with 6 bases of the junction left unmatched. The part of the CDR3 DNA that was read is TGTGCCAGCAGTCGAGGGGGCGCGGATGGC. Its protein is CASSRGGADG. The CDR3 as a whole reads CASSRGGADGYTF.

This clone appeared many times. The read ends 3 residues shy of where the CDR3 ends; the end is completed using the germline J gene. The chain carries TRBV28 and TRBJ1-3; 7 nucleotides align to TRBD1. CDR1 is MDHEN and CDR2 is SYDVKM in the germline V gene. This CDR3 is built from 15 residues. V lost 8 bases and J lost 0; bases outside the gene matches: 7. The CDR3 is CASGPGQLSGNTIYF. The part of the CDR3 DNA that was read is TGTGCCAGCGGCCCGGGACAGCTCTCTGGAAACACC.

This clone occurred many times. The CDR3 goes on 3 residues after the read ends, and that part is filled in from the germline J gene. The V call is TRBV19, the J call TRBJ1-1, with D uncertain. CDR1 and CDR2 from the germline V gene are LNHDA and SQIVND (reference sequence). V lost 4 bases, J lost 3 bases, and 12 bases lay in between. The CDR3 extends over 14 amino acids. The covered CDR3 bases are TGTGCCAGTAGTAAGGCGGGGAAGGACACTGAA. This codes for CASSKAGKDTE. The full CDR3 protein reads CASSKAGKDTEAFF. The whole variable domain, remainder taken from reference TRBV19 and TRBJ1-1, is DGGITQSPKYLFRKEGQNVTLSCEQNLNHDAMYWYRQDPGQGLRLIYYSQIVNDFQKGDIAEGYSVSREKKESFPLTVTSAQKNPTAFYLCASSKAGKDTEAFFGQGTRLTVV.

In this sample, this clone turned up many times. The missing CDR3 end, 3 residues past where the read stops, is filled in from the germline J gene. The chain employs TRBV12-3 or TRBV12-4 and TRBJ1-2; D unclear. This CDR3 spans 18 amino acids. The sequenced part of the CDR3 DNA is TGTGCCAGCAGTTTCCGACCCCTCCCGGGGAACTCCTACAATGAG. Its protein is CASSFRPLPGNSYNE. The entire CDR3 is CASSFRPLPGNSYNEYTF.

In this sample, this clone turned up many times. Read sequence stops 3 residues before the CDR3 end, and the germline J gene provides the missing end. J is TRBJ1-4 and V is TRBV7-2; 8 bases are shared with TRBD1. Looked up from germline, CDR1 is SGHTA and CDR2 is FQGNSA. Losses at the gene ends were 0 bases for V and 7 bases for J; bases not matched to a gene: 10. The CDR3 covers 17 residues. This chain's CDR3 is CASSLAVTGGLGEKLFF. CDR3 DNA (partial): TGTGCCAGCAGCTTAGCAGTCACAGGGGGTCTTGGTGAAAAA.